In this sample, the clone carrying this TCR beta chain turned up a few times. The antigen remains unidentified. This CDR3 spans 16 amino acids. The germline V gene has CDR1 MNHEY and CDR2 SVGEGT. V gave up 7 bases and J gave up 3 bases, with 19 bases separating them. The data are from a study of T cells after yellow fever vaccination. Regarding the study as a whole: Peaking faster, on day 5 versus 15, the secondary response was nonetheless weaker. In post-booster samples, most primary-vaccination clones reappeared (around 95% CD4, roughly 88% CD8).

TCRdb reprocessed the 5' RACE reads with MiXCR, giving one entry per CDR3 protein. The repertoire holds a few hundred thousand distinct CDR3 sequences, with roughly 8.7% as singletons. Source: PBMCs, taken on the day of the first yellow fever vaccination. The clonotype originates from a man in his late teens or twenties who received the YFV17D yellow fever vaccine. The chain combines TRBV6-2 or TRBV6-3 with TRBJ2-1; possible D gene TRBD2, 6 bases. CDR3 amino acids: CASKRTGPGGYNEQFF. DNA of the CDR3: TGTGCCAGCAAGAGGACCGGGCCCGGGGGCTACAATGAGCAGTTCTTC.